These T cell receptor beta chains were read from a single sample in a study of blood T cell repertoires in COVID-19. The protocol was immunoSEQ multiplex PCR, while the TCRdb copy is restricted to in-frame clones and leaves out a portion. The sample shows about 160,000 clones, roughly 84% of them seen only once. The specimen was peripheral blood. Receptors originate from an elderly woman with active or convalescent COVID-19. CDR3s include the opening cysteine and the closing phenylalanine or tryptophan. D genes are given only for firm matches. Not every row has a clone size; where given, it reads once, few, many or a size class.

clone_size: once; d_call: -; v_call: TRBV6-5; j_call: TRBJ1-3; cdr3_nt: TGTGCCAGCGGACGTGGACAGATCTCTGGAAACACCATATATTTT; cdr3_aa: CASGRGQISGNTIYF
clone_size: -; d_call: TRBD1; v_call: TRBV6-6; j_call: TRBJ2-7; cdr3_nt: TGTGCCAGCAGGACTGCCGGGACAGGGGCCTACGAGCAGTACTTC; cdr3_aa: CASRTAGTGAYEQYF
clone_size: once; d_call: TRBD1; v_call: TRBV5-6; j_call: TRBJ2-7; cdr3_nt: TGTGCCAGCAGCTTGGCCTCGACAGGGGTCTACGAGCAGTACTTC; cdr3_aa: CASSLASTGVYEQYF
clone_size: -; d_call: -; v_call: TRBV27; j_call: TRBJ2-3; cdr3_nt: TGTGCCAGCAGTTTTGACAGTCTTCTAATAGATACGCAGTATTTT; cdr3_aa: CASSFDSLLIDTQYF
clone_size: -; d_call: -; v_call: TRBV4-1; j_call: TRBJ1-2; cdr3_nt: TGCGCCAGCAGCCAAGTAAAGGCCCCGGCAGGGAAGGAAGCTAACTATGGCTACACCTTC; cdr3_aa: CASSQVKAPAGKEANYGYTF
clone_size: -; d_call: -; v_call: TRBV6-2/TRBV6-3; j_call: TRBJ1-4; cdr3_nt: TGTGCCAGCAGCCCGGGACTTACTAATGAAAAACTGTTTTTT; cdr3_aa: CASSPGLTNEKLFF
clone_size: -; d_call: TRBD1; v_call: TRBV11-2; j_call: TRBJ2-1; cdr3_nt: TGTGCCAGCAGCCCTGACAGGGGGCGCTTCAATGAGCAGTTCTTC; cdr3_aa: CASSPDRGRFNEQFF
clone_size: many; d_call: TRBD2; v_call: TRBV7-3; j_call: TRBJ2-3; cdr3_nt: TGTGCCAGCAGCTTAAGGGGGGGAGCCGCCACAGATACGCAGTATTTT; cdr3_aa: CASSLRGGAATDTQYF
clone_size: -; d_call: -; v_call: TRBV19; j_call: TRBJ2-2; cdr3_nt: TGTGCCAGTAGATACATCACCGGGGGAGCCGGGGAGCTGTTTTTT; cdr3_aa: CASRYITGGAGELFF
clone_size: few; d_call: -; v_call: TRBV6-2/TRBV6-3; j_call: TRBJ1-5; cdr3_nt: TGTGCCAGCAGTCCGCCGGGACAACTCAATCAGCCCCAGCATTTT; cdr3_aa: CASSPPGQLNQPQHF
clone_size: -; d_call: -; v_call: TRBV6-5; j_call: TRBJ1-2; cdr3_nt: TGTGCCAGTAGCTCCACAGGGCGCGGAAAAGGCTACACCTTC; cdr3_aa: CASSSTGRGKGYTF
clone_size: -; d_call: TRBD2; v_call: TRBV4-3; j_call: TRBJ2-1; cdr3_nt: TGCGCCAGCAGCCAACCCCCGACTAGCGGCTCCTACAATGAGCAGTTCTTC; cdr3_aa: CASSQPPTSGSYNEQFF
clone_size: few; d_call: TRBD1; v_call: TRBV18; j_call: TRBJ2-7; cdr3_nt: TGTGCCAGCTCCCCGGGACAGGTTCGCCCATACTACGAGCAGTACTTC; cdr3_aa: CASSPGQVRPYYEQYF
clone_size: -; d_call: TRBD1; v_call: TRBV18; j_call: TRBJ2-4; cdr3_nt: TGTGCCAGCTCACCCAACGTGGGACAGGGGGGAGGAAACATTCAGTACTTC; cdr3_aa: CASSPNVGQGGGNIQYF
clone_size: -; d_call: TRBD1; v_call: TRBV6-1; j_call: TRBJ1-5; cdr3_nt: TGTGCCAGCAGTGGACAGGGAGGAGTAGGGAGCAATCAGCCCCAGCATTTT; cdr3_aa: CASSGQGGVGSNQPQHF
clone_size: few; d_call: -; v_call: TRBV6-1; j_call: TRBJ2-2; cdr3_nt: TGTGCCAGCAGTGAGGCGCGGGGTTTGTTACGGGAGCTGTTTTTT; cdr3_aa: CASSEARGLLRELFF
clone_size: few; d_call: -; v_call: TRBV7-9; j_call: TRBJ2-6; cdr3_nt: TGTGCCAGCAGCTTAACTAGGGCTGGGGCCAACGTCCTGACTTTC; cdr3_aa: CASSLTRAGANVLTF
clone_size: -; d_call: -; v_call: TRBV4-3; j_call: TRBJ2-2; cdr3_nt: TGCGCCAGCAGCCAAGGACGGCTAGGGAACACCGGGGAGCTGTTTTTT; cdr3_aa: CASSQGRLGNTGELFF
clone_size: -; d_call: TRBD1; v_call: TRBV7-9; j_call: TRBJ1-4; cdr3_nt: TGTGCCAGCAGTTTGCGCGGGACAGAAGATGAAAAACTGTTTTTT; cdr3_aa: CASSLRGTEDEKLFF
clone_size: -; d_call: -; v_call: TRBV5-4; j_call: TRBJ1-2; cdr3_nt: TGTGCCAGCAGCACTGGGGGGGTTTCATATGGCTACACCTTC; cdr3_aa: CASSTGGVSYGYTF
clone_size: -; d_call: -; v_call: TRBV4-3; j_call: TRBJ2-6; cdr3_nt: TGCGCCAGCAGCCAAGATCCCGGGGGGGCCAACGTCCTGACTTTC; cdr3_aa: CASSQDPGGANVLTF
clone_size: few; d_call: -; v_call: TRBV5-4; j_call: TRBJ1-2; cdr3_nt: TGTGCCAGCAGCTTAGACAAGCAATATGGCTACACCTTC; cdr3_aa: CASSLDKQYGYTF
clone_size: -; d_call: TRBD1; v_call: TRBV18; j_call: TRBJ1-1; cdr3_nt: TGTGCCAGCTCACCGGCCCGGGACAGTGAAGCTTTCTTT; cdr3_aa: CASSPARDSEAFF
clone_size: few; d_call: -; v_call: TRBV7-9; j_call: TRBJ2-3; cdr3_nt: TGTGCCAGCAGCCCTCCCGTGGGGGGTACTAGCACAGATACGCAGTATTTT; cdr3_aa: CASSPPVGGTSTDTQYF
clone_size: -; d_call: TRBD2; v_call: TRBV4-3; j_call: TRBJ2-3; cdr3_nt: TGCGCCAGCAGCCAAGCGGGGGGGCCTATAGATACGCAGTATTTT; cdr3_aa: CASSQAGGPIDTQYF
clone_size: -; d_call: -; v_call: TRBV3-1/TRBV3-2; j_call: TRBJ2-7; cdr3_nt: TGTGCCAGCAGCCCTGGAGACGGGGTGGAGTACGAGCAGTACTTC; cdr3_aa: CASSPGDGVEYEQYF
clone_size: -; d_call: -; v_call: TRBV18; j_call: TRBJ1-2; cdr3_nt: TGTGCCAGCTCACCACGAGCGAGGGAACGGGATGGCTACACCTTC; cdr3_aa: CASSPRARERDGYTF
clone_size: -; d_call: -; v_call: TRBV7-2; j_call: TRBJ2-6; cdr3_nt: TGTGCCAGCAGCTTAGGGGGGCAGGCTGGGGCCAACGTCCTGACTTTC; cdr3_aa: CASSLGGQAGANVLTF
clone_size: -; d_call: TRBD1; v_call: TRBV11-2; j_call: TRBJ2-1; cdr3_nt: TGTGCCAGCAGCCCAAGACAGGGACAATCCTACAATGAGCAGTTCTTC; cdr3_aa: CASSPRQGQSYNEQFF
clone_size: -; d_call: TRBD1; v_call: TRBV9; j_call: TRBJ1-2; cdr3_nt: TGTGCCAGCAGCGTAGGAACCCGGGACAGCTATTTGGGCTACACCTTC; cdr3_aa: CASSVGTRDSYLGYTF
clone_size: -; d_call: TRBD1; v_call: TRBV25-1; j_call: TRBJ1-4; cdr3_nt: TGTGCCAGCAGTGAATTGGGGACAGCCCCCAATGAAAAACTGTTTTTT; cdr3_aa: CASSELGTAPNEKLFF
clone_size: few; d_call: -; v_call: TRBV19; j_call: TRBJ2-6; cdr3_nt: TGTGCCAGTAGTATAAATCCCAAGGGGCTCTCTGGGGCCAACGTCCTGACTTTC; cdr3_aa: CASSINPKGLSGANVLTF
clone_size: -; d_call: -; v_call: TRBV18; j_call: TRBJ2-1; cdr3_nt: TGTGCCAGCTCACCACGAGGGGGTTGGGAGCAGTTCTTC; cdr3_aa: CASSPRGGWEQFF
clone_size: -; d_call: TRBD1; v_call: TRBV5-4; j_call: TRBJ2-7; cdr3_nt: TGTGCCAGCAGCCCGTACTCCGGGACAGCCTCCTACGAGCAGTACTTC; cdr3_aa: CASSPYSGTASYEQYF
clone_size: -; d_call: -; v_call: TRBV5-1; j_call: TRBJ2-2; cdr3_nt: TGCGCCAGCAGCCTCCCTACAGGCTACAACACCGGGGAGCTGTTTTTT; cdr3_aa: CASSLPTGYNTGELFF
clone_size: -; d_call: TRBD1; v_call: TRBV28; j_call: TRBJ1-1; cdr3_nt: TGTGCCAGCAGTTTGTGGGACAGGGGGCCCAACACTGAAGCTTTCTTT; cdr3_aa: CASSLWDRGPNTEAFF
clone_size: -; d_call: TRBD1; v_call: TRBV19; j_call: TRBJ2-7; cdr3_nt: TGTGCCAGTAGCAGGGGAACGGGACAGGGAATCTACGAGCAGTACTTC; cdr3_aa: CASSRGTGQGIYEQYF
clone_size: -; d_call: -; v_call: TRBV5-1; j_call: TRBJ2-6; cdr3_nt: TGCGCCAGCAGCGTGGGGGAGCCCTCTGGGGCCAACGTCCTGACTTTC; cdr3_aa: CASSVGEPSGANVLTF
clone_size: -; d_call: TRBD1; v_call: TRBV4-3; j_call: TRBJ1-6; cdr3_nt: TGCGCCAGCAGCCAAGATAGGGACAGGGGAGAGTCACCCCTCCACTTT; cdr3_aa: CASSQDRDRGESPLHF
clone_size: -; d_call: TRBD2; v_call: TRBV11-2; j_call: TRBJ2-1; cdr3_nt: TGTGCCAGCAGCTTAGATGTTCTAGGACTAGCGGGGGGAGGGAATGAGCAGTTCTTC; cdr3_aa: CASSLDVLGLAGGGNEQFF
clone_size: -; d_call: -; v_call: TRBV3-1/TRBV3-2; j_call: TRBJ1-6; cdr3_nt: TGTGCCAGCAGCCAAGATCTGGTAGACGGAGTGGTAAATTCACCCCTCCACTTT; cdr3_aa: CASSQDLVDGVVNSPLHF
clone_size: -; d_call: TRBD1; v_call: TRBV9; j_call: TRBJ1-6; cdr3_nt: TGTGCCAGCAGCGTAAGGGACAGGGATAATTCACCCCTCCACTTT; cdr3_aa: CASSVRDRDNSPLHF
clone_size: few; d_call: -; v_call: TRBV4-2; j_call: TRBJ2-7; cdr3_nt: TGTGCCAGCAGGGCGGGGAACTCCTACGAGCAGTACTTC; cdr3_aa: CASRAGNSYEQYF
clone_size: -; d_call: -; v_call: TRBV19; j_call: TRBJ1-1; cdr3_nt: TGTGCCAGTAGTATAGATCTGAGGGCTGAAGCTTTCTTT; cdr3_aa: CASSIDLRAEAFF
clone_size: -; d_call: TRBD1; v_call: TRBV5-4; j_call: TRBJ2-3; cdr3_nt: TGTGCCAGCAGCTCTCCGGGACAGAGCACAGATACGCAGTATTTT; cdr3_aa: CASSSPGQSTDTQYF
clone_size: -; d_call: TRBD2; v_call: TRBV27; j_call: TRBJ2-1; cdr3_nt: TGTGCCAGCAGGCCCACTAGCGGCTCCTACAATGAGCAGTTCTTC; cdr3_aa: CASRPTSGSYNEQFF
clone_size: -; d_call: -; v_call: TRBV5-4; j_call: TRBJ2-2; cdr3_nt: TGTGCCAGCAGCCCCGGGGGTAACACCGGGGAGCTGTTTTTT; cdr3_aa: CASSPGGNTGELFF
clone_size: -; d_call: -; v_call: TRBV3-1/TRBV3-2; j_call: TRBJ1-5; cdr3_nt: TGTGCCAGCAGCCCTGGGGCAGGGGCCAAAGAGCCCCAGCATTTT; cdr3_aa: CASSPGAGAKEPQHF
clone_size: few; d_call: TRBD1; v_call: TRBV11-3; j_call: TRBJ2-5; cdr3_nt: TGTGCCAGCAGCTTAGAGGGACAGACCTGGGAGACCCAGTACTTC; cdr3_aa: CASSLEGQTWETQYF
clone_size: -; d_call: TRBD1; v_call: TRBV7-9; j_call: TRBJ2-5; cdr3_nt: TGTGCCAGCAGCTCGGGACAGGCTGTCCAAGAGACCCAGTACTTC; cdr3_aa: CASSSGQAVQETQYF
clone_size: -; d_call: -; v_call: TRBV14; j_call: TRBJ2-3; cdr3_nt: TGTGCCAGCAGCCAATGGGCTAGGCGGGGTACGCAGTATTTT; cdr3_aa: CASSQWARRGTQYF
clone_size: -; d_call: -; v_call: TRBV18; j_call: TRBJ2-7; cdr3_nt: TGTGCCAGCTCACCAGGGGCGGGACTCCTTTACGAGCAGTACTTC; cdr3_aa: CASSPGAGLLYEQYF
clone_size: -; d_call: -; v_call: TRBV6-2/TRBV6-3; j_call: TRBJ1-5; cdr3_nt: TGTGCCAGCAGCCATCAAGGGGAATATTGGAGCAATCAGCCCCAGCATTTT; cdr3_aa: CASSHQGEYWSNQPQHF
clone_size: -; d_call: -; v_call: TRBV30; j_call: TRBJ1-2; cdr3_nt: TGTGCCTGGAGTGAGGACAGCTTTTTTTATGGCTACACCTTC; cdr3_aa: CAWSEDSFFYGYTF
clone_size: -; d_call: -; v_call: TRBV6-1; j_call: TRBJ1-2; cdr3_nt: TGTGCCAGCAGTGAACTTCTAGGGGATGGCTACACCTTC; cdr3_aa: CASSELLGDGYTF